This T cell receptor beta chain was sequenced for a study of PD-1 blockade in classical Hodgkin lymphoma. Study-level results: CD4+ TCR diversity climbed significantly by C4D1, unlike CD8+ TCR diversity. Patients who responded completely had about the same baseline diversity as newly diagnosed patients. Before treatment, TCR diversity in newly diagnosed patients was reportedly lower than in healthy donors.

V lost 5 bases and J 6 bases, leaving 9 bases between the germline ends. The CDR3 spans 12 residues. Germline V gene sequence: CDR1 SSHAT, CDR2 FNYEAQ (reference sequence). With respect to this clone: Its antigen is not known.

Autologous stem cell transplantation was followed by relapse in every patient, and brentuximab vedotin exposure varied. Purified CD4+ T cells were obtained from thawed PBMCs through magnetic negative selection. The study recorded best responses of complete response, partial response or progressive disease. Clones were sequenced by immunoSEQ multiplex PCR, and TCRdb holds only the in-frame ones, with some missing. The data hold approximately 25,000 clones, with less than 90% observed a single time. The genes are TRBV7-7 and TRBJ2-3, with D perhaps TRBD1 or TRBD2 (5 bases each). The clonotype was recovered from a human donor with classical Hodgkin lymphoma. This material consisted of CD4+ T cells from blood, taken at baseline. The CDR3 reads CASSPWGDTQYF. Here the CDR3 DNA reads TGTGCCAGCAGCCCTTGGGGGGATACGCAGTATTTT.